This TCR beta chain is drawn from a study of metastatic and nonmetastatic thyroid tumors. Overall study context: Repertoires from malignant and benign thyroid patients were compared across blood and tumor or nodule tissue.

Thyroid surgery had not been preceded by any treatment in any patient. This clone occurred many times. This may be a read error, as it is one base from a much larger clone. From the PCR reads, TCRdb re-called clones with MiXCR. Among some 28,000 clones listed, roughly 17% were seen once. This CDR3 has 15 residues. Germline CDR1 SGDLS, CDR2 YYNGEE. The sequenced sample consisted of blood. This rearrangement joins TRBV9 to TRBJ1-1, with a tentative D call TRBD1 (6 bases). The sequence was obtained from a female donor with papillary thyroid cancer or a benign thyroid nodule (not recorded which). Some clones in this sample may be carry-over from other donors' samples. The CDR3 sequence is CASGVGGVMNTEAFF. The DNA for the CDR3 is TGTGCCAGCGGCGTAGGGGGAGTTATGAACACTGAAGCTTTCTTT.